This TCR beta chain appears in the sequencing data of a study of T cell repertoires in cytomegalovirus infection. Study-wide background: An indication of both CMV infection and matching HLA type came from public TCR beta signatures. Overall study results and limits: The study found HLA-C-restricted CMV-specific TCR beta clonotypes dominating the ex vivo response.

Of note for this clonotype: Its cognate antigen is unknown.

With 1 base removed from V and 8 bases from J, the gap between germline ends came to 9 bases. The CDR3 runs to 13 residues. Germline values: CDR1 SEHNR, CDR2 FQNEAQ (reference sequence). TCRdb used MiXCR to reprocess the reads, holding one entry per CDR3 protein. The sample shows roughly 500,000 distinct CDR3 sequences, 30% to 40% of them seen only once. Sequences were derived from cultured PBMCs, sampled from culture after CMV antigen stimulation. The sequence was obtained from a human donor in good health (CMV status not recorded). Some clones in this sample may be carry-over from other donors' samples. V is TRBV7-9 and J is TRBJ2-1; no definite D call. This CDR3 reads CASSLGLRDEQFF. In DNA form, the CDR3 reads TGTGCCAGCAGCTTAGGCTTAAGGGATGAGCAGTTCTTC.